Shown below are 22 T cell receptor beta chains from a single sample sequenced in a study of blood T cells in healthy people across ages. For the second PCR, which ran for roughly 6 to 12 cycles, a sample-barcoded 5' primer and a J-beta primer mix were used. TCRdb analysed the 5' RACE reads with MiXCR anew, one entry per CDR3 protein. The sample holds more than 800,000 distinct CDR3 sequences, less than 50% seen once. Source material: blood. Receptors were obtained from a woman in her sixties in good health.

This clonotype was seen more than once but under ten times. The rearrangement links TRBV7-9 to TRBJ2-7; 8 nucleotides match TRBD1. Trimming cost V 7 bases and J 5 bases; bases outside gene matches: 4. Looked up from germline, CDR1 is SEHNR and CDR2 is FQNEAQ (reference sequence). The CDR3 covers 12 residues. This chain's CDR3 is CASIGQGHEQYF. CDR3 DNA: TGTGCCAGCATCGGACAGGGACACGAGCAGTACTTC.

The CDR3 reads CASSFHRDMAKNIQYF. CDR3 sequence (DNA): TGTGCCAGCAGTTTTCACCGGGACATGGCCAAAAACATTCAGTACTTC. The rearrangement links TRBV7-8 to TRBJ2-4; D perhaps matches TRBD1 (6 bases). The V gene lost 6 bases and the J gene lost 1 base, with 16 bases spanning the gap. CDR1 and CDR2 from the germline V gene are SGHVS and FQNEAQ. The CDR3 extends over 16 amino acids.

This clonotype turned up a few times. The genes are TRBV6-5 and TRBJ2-5, with D unresolved. Trimming took off 4 bases at V and 4 bases at J, with 13 bases between the two ends. Germline V gives CDR1 MNHEY, CDR2 SVGAGI. This CDR3 region has 14 residues. CDR3 protein: CASSFQFVGETQYF. DNA of the CDR3: TGTGCCAGCAGTTTCCAGTTTGTCGGAGAGACCCAGTACTTC.

This clonotype has a count of ten or more. The chain joins TRBV7-2 to TRBJ2-1; TRBD2 matches 12 bases. Germline V gives CDR1 SGHTA, CDR2 FQGNSA. The CDR3 contains 16 residues. V shed 2 bases, J shed 4 bases, and the junction held 3 bases outside the gene matches. CDR3: CASSLRLAGAYNEQFF. In DNA, the CDR3 is TGTGCCAGCAGCTTAAGACTAGCGGGAGCTTACAATGAGCAGTTCTTC.

This clonotype was seen a few times. The chain couples TRBV6-6 to TRBJ2-7; D is ambiguous. The DNA end favors TRBJ2-5, so the J call may be wrong. CDR3 length: 13 residues. Germline CDR1 is MNHNY and CDR2 is SVGAGI (reference sequence). DNA of the CDR3: TGTGCCAGCAGTTACTCGACGGTCGGGACCCAGTACTTC. It is translated as CASSYSTVGTQYF.

The chain has TRBV20-1 and TRBJ2-5; TRBD1 aligns across 8 bases. V trimming: 0 bases; J trimming: 4 bases; junction bases outside the gene matches: 1. The germline V gene encodes CDR1 DFQATT and CDR2 SNEGSKA (reference sequence). This CDR3 comprises 13 residues. The CDR3 region is CSAREDRVETQYF. The CDR3, as DNA: TGCAGTGCTAGAGAGGACAGGGTAGAGACCCAGTACTTC.

J is TRBJ2-5 and V is TRBV5-1; tentatively, D is TRBD2 (5 bases). The V end was cut by 4 bases, the J end by 11 bases, with 15 bases between. Germline V gene sequence: CDR1 SGHRS, CDR2 YFSETQ. CDR3 length equals 12 residues. CDR3 sequence: CASSPDHGEQYF. The CDR3 nucleotides are TGCGCCAGCAGCCCGGACCACGGGGAGCAGTACTTC.

V usage is TRBV28 and J usage is TRBJ2-7; TRBD1 agrees at 9 bases. Losses at the gene ends were 6 bases for V and 1 base for J; bases not matched to a gene: 7. The CDR3 is 15 residues long. Germline V gene lookup returns CDR1 MDHEN and CDR2 SYDVKM. The CDR3 region is CASRKLGQGSYEQYF. The CDR3 DNA reads as TGTGCCAGCAGAAAACTGGGACAGGGATCCTACGAGCAGTACTTC.

In its sample, this clonotype was seen many times. The chain has TRBV29-1 and TRBJ2-7, with D unresolved. With 4 bases removed from V and 5 bases from J, the gap between germline ends came to 12 bases. The CDR3 sequence is 12 residues long. Germline V gene lookup returns CDR1 SQVTM and CDR2 ANQGSEA. CDR3 nucleotides: TGCAGCGTTGTAAGGGCCCTCAACGAGCAGTACTTC. Translation: CSVVRALNEQYF.

The genes are TRBV6-5 and TRBJ2-2; 7 bases agree with TRBD2. J lost 6 bases, V lost 6 bases, and 10 bases had no gene match. The CDR3 runs 15 residues. CDR1 is MNHEY, CDR2 SVGAGI, per germline. The CDR3 sequence: CASSPPGGNSGELFF. CDR3 nucleotide sequence: TGTGCCAGCAGCCCCCCGGGGGGTAATTCCGGGGAGCTGTTTTTT.

V usage is TRBV5-1 and J usage is TRBJ2-3, with 8 bases aligning to TRBD2. The V gene's germline CDR1 is SGHRS and CDR2 YFSETQ. Trimming at V came to 4 bases and at J to 9 bases, leaving 13 bases not matched to a gene. This CDR3 contains 15 residues. The CDR3 coding sequence is TGCGCCAGCAGCCCCGGGACGACCGGGACTAGGACGCAGTATTTT. Amino acid sequence: CASSPGTTGTRTQYF.

The chain is built from TRBV29-1 and TRBJ2-1, with 8 nucleotides matching TRBD1. The CDR3 contains 11 residues. Germline V gene sequence: CDR1 SQVTM, CDR2 ANQGSEA. J was trimmed by 8 bases and V by 7 bases; bases with no gene match: 4. The CDR3 here is CSAGRGHEQFF. As DNA, the CDR3 is TGCAGCGCGGGCAGGGGGCATGAGCAGTTCTTC.

The chain joins TRBV5-1 to TRBJ1-1; 7 bases align to TRBD1. This CDR3 is 15 amino acids long. V lost 1 base to trimming and J lost 6 bases; unmatched junction nucleotides: 9. CDR1 is SGHRS and CDR2 is YFSETQ in the germline V gene. CDR3 in DNA: TGCGCCAGCAGCTTGTCAGGGGGGCAGGCCTCTGAAGCTTTCTTT. Its translation: CASSLSGGQASEAFF.

This clonotype was observed a few times. The V and J genes are TRBV6-6 and TRBJ2-5; 7 nucleotides align to TRBD1. The CDR3 has 17 residues. V lost 5 bases and J lost 5; bases outside the gene matches: 17. Looked up from germline, CDR1 is MNHNY and CDR2 is SVGAGI (reference sequence). The CDR3 DNA reads as TGTGCCAGCAGTCCTCCCCCACTCATAAGGGGGCGGGAGACCCAGTACTTC. This sequence encodes CASSPPPLIRGRETQYF.

V and J are TRBV10-3 and TRBJ2-3; TRBD1 agrees at 9 bases. J was trimmed by 3 bases and V by 6 bases; bases with no gene match: 25. The CDR3 runs to 21 residues. CDR1 ENHRY and CDR2 SYGVKD come from the germline V gene. The CDR3 DNA reads as TGTGCCATCAGCCCCCCCGGGGACAGGGATGGGGGGCGTTTGAAGACAGATACGCAGTATTTT. Protein: CAISPPGDRDGGRLKTDTQYF.

Note on this clonotype: The junction differs from germline at one of its ends, possibly a read error. The chain employs TRBV6-1 and TRBJ2-1, with TRBD2 matching over 12 bases. CDR1 and CDR2 from the germline V gene are MNHNS and SASEGT. This CDR3 has 16 residues. CDR3 sequence reads: CATSGPSGRAYNEQFF. CDR3 in DNA: TGTGCCACCAGTGGACCTAGCGGGAGGGCCTACAATGAGCAGTTCTTC.

This rearrangement joins TRBV10-3 to TRBJ1-1, with D possibly matching TRBD1 (5 bases). The CDR3 consists of 14 residues. From germline, CDR1 is ENHRY and CDR2 SYGVKD. Deletions cut 4 bases from V and 8 bases from J, with 17 bases between. The CDR3 region has the DNA TGTGCCATCAGTGCAGGGACCCCGTCTTCAGAAGCTTTCTTT. Its translation is CAISAGTPSSEAFF.

The rearrangement links TRBV5-1 to TRBJ2-5; TRBD2 is a possible D gene (6 bases). Germline CDR1 and CDR2: SGHRS and YFSETQ. CDR3 length equals 13 residues. The germline V and J ends were trimmed by 8 bases and 11 bases, with 22 bases remaining between them. CDR3 in DNA: TGCGCCAGTTCCGGGACTGCCTTAATTGAGCAGTACTTC. It specifies CASSGTALIEQYF. Full variable domain (remainder filled in from reference TRBV5-1 and TRBJ2-5): KAGVTQTPRYLIKTRGQQVTLSCSPISGHRSVSWYQQTPGQGLQFLFEYFSETQRNKGNFPGRFSGRQFSNSRSEMNVSTLELGDSALYLCASSGTALIEQYFGPGTRLLVL.

This chain uses TRBV20-1 with TRBJ1-2; a possible D gene is TRBD1 (5 bases). The CDR3 length is 10 residues. The germline V gene has CDR1 DFQATT and CDR2 SNEGSKA (reference sequence). Trimming shortened V by 6 bases and J by 7 bases, and 9 bases separated the two germline ends. CDR3 protein: CSAWGGGYTF. The CDR3 nucleotides are TGCAGTGCGTGGGGGGGTGGCTACACCTTC.

A remark on this clonotype: This could be a read error, since a much larger clone is one nucleotide away. The chain has TRBV12-3 or TRBV12-4 and TRBJ2-3; D ambiguous. The CDR3 totals 13 residues. Trimming took 4 bases from V and 6 from J, leaving 11 bases between them. The CDR3 DNA reads as TGTGCCAGCAGTTGTGTGGGCATGGATACGCAGTATTTT. Its protein is CASSCVGMDTQYF.

The genes are TRBV28 and TRBJ2-1, with 16 bases aligning to TRBD2. Germline V gene lookup returns CDR1 MDHEN and CDR2 SYDVKM. CDR3 length equals 18 residues. Losses at the gene ends were 5 bases for V and 2 bases for J; bases not matched to a gene: 6. In DNA, the CDR3 is TGTGCCAGCAGTCCGGGGACTAGCGGGAGGGGGGCCTACAATGAGCAGTTCTTC. It encodes CASSPGTSGRGAYNEQFF.

The J gene is TRBJ2-4, the V gene TRBV4-2; D unresolved. The end of the DNA is better explained by TRBJ2-7, so the J call may be wrong. CDR1 LGHNA and CDR2 YNFKEQ come from the germline V gene. The CDR3 loop spans 15 amino acids. The CDR3 sequence is CASSQDSSFSYEQYV. CDR3 sequence (DNA): TGTGCCAGCAGCCAAGACAGCAGCTTCTCCTACGAGCAGTACGTC.